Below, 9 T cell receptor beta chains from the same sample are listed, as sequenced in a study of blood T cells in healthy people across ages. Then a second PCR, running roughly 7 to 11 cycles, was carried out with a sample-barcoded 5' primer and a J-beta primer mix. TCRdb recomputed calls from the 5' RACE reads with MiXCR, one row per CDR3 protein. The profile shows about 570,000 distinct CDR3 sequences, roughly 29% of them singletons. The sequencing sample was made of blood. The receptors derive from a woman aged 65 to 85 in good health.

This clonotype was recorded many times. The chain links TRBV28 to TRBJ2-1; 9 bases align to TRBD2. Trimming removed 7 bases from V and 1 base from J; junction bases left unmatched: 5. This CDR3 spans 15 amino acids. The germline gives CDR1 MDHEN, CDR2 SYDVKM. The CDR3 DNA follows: TGTGCCAGCACTCGCGGGGGGGGTTCCTACAATGAGCAGTTCTTC. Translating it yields CASTRGGGSYNEQFF.

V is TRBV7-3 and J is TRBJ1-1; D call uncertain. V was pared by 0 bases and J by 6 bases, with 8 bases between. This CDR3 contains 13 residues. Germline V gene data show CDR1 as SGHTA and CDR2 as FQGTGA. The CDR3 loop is CASSLTSDSEAFF. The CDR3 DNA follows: TGTGCCAGCAGCTTAACTTCAGATTCTGAAGCTTTCTTT.

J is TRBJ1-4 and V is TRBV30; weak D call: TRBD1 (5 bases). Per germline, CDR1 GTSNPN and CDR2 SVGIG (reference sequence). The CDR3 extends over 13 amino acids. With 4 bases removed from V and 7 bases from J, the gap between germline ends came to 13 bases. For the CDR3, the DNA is TGTGCCTGGACCCCAGAGACAGCTGAAAAACTGTTTTTT. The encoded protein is CAWTPETAEKLFF. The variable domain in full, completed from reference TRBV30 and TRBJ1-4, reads SQTIHQWPATLVQPVGSPLSLECTVEGTSNPNLYWYRQAAGRGLQLLFYSVGIGQISSEVPQNLSASRPQDRQFILSSKKLLLSDSGFYLCAWTPETAEKLFFGSGTQLSVL.

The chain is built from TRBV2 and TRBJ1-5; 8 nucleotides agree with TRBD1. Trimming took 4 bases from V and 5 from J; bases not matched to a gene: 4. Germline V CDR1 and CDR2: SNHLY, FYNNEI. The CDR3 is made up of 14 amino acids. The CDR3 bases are TGTGCCAGCAGTGGGACAGGGCGGCATCAGCCCCAGCATTTT. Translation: CASSGTGRHQPQHF.

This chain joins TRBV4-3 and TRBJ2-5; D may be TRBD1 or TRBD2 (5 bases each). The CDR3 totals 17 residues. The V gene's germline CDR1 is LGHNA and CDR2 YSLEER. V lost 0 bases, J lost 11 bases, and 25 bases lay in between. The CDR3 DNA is TGCGCCAGCAGCCAAGAAACCGGGACCGGAACGACCTACAAGCAGTACTTC. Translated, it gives CASSQETGTGTTYKQYF.

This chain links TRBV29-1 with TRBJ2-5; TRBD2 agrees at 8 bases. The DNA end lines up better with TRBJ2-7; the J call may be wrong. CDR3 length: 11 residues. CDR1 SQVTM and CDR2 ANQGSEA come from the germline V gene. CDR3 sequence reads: CSVREGYEQYF. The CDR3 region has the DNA TGCAGCGTTCGGGAGGGGTACGAGCAGTACTTC.

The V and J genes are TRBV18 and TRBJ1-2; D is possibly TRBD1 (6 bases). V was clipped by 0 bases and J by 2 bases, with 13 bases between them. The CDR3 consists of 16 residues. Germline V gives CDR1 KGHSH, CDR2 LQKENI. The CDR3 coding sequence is TGTGCCAGCTCACCACCGGATTGGGGGCCAAACTATGGCTACACCTTC. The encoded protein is CASSPPDWGPNYGYTF.

The CDR3 sequence is CSARYMTGPSGGYTF. The CDR3 DNA follows: TGCAGTGCTAGATACATGACAGGGCCTTCGGGGGGCTACACCTTC. The V call is TRBV20-1, the J call TRBJ1-2; 7 bases match TRBD1. The CDR3 is 15 residues long. The trim removed 2 bases at V and 8 bases at J, leaving 14 bases unmatched. Germline V lookup: CDR1 DFQATT, CDR2 SNEGSKA (reference sequence).

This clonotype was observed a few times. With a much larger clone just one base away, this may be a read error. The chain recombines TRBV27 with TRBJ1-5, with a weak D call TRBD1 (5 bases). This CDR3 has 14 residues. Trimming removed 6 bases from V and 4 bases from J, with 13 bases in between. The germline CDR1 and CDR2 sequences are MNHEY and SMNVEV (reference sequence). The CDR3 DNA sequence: TGTGCCAGCAGCTTAAGAGCAGGGAATCAGCCCCAGCATTTT. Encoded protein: CASSLRAGNQPQHF.